This T cell receptor beta chain was observed in a study of CXCR3-negative and CXCR3-positive naive CD8 T cells (dated by TCRdb to 2018 to 2020). Regarding the research as a whole: In total, 130 million to 150 million TRB reads were obtained, corresponding to roughly 1.5 +/- 0.3 million reads per library. The diversity and physicochemical repertoire analyses included 11 donors pooled from two independent experiments. TRBV-TRBJ cluster analysis included naive subsets from 5 donors and memory cells from 3 donors. Findings and caveats that apply to the study as a whole: Because surface CD5, which is linked to self-reactivity in mice, was comparable between the naive subsets, TCR interaction strength was also inferred from the physicochemical properties of TRB CDR3s. Repertoire diversity was comparably high in both naive subsets but much lower in memory CD8+ T cells. CXCR3 expression partially decreased after cryopreservation, so most assays used freshly isolated PBMCs. Similar TRBV-TRBJ usage was shown by naive CXCR3-negative and CXCR3-positive cells from the same donor, whereas distinct patterns were shown by memory cells.

Each CD8+ T cell subset was flow-sorted in triplicate, and a few hundred thousand cells per subset were placed directly into RLT lysis buffer. Standard density gradient centrifugation was used to isolate peripheral blood mononuclear cells from buffy coats. An RNeasy Mini Kit was used to extract total RNA from the sorted cells. The sequencer was a NextSeq 550. The Human TCR Profiling Kit (MiLaboratory) was used to make UMI-labeled 5' RACE TRB cDNA libraries. cDNA synthesis used the entire amount of extracted RNA, and PCR amplification then used the entire amount of cDNA produced. Libraries were prepared in parallel using an identical number of PCR cycles. From the authors' description of their analysis: With a requirement of at least two reads per UMI, MIGEC and MiXCR extracted about 50,000 +/- 10,000 unique UMI-labeled TRB cDNA molecules per library. Each library averaged approximately 40,000 +/- 10,000 functional in-frame TRB CDR3 nucleotide clonotypes without stop codons. After downsampling to 5000 UMI-labeled TRB molecules per sample, diversity metrics, including normalized Shannon-Wiener and Chao1, were computed in VDJtools. For the central five CDR3 residues, VDJtools calculated physicochemical properties weighted by clonotype size, namely interaction energy, strength, volume and Kidera factor 4. The reads went through TCRdb reprocessing, and each CDR3 protein sequence gets one entry with no DNA. TCRdb, rather than the study authors, made the V and J calls. The table for this sample records about 56,000 distinct CDR3 sequences. Roughly 20% of the sample rests with the top ten.

As concerns this clonotype: Its antigen is currently not known.

The receptor was derived from a human donor in good health. Some clones in this sample may be carry-over from other donors' samples. The sequenced sample was memory CD8+ T cells from blood. The cell subset or site label here, explained by the study, means: conventional CD8+ memory T cells (TMEM), sorted as controls.

This receptor carries the CDR3 CASSITGQGYEQFF. This receptor chain uses TRBV7-8 and TRBJ2-1; the TRBD1 assignment by TCRdb is unverifiable without DNA. CDR1 and CDR2, looked up from the germline V gene, are SGHVS and FQNEAQ. The CDR3 runs 14 residues from the cysteine to the phenylalanine. DNA is not on record.